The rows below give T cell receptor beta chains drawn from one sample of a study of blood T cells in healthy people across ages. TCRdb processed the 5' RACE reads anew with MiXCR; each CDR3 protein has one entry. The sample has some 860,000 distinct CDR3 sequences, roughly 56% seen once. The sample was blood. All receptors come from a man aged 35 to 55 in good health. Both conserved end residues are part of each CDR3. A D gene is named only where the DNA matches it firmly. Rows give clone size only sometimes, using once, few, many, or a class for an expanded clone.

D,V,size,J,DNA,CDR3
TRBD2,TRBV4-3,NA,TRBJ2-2,TGCGCCAGCAGCCAAGGGACTAGCGGGAGGTCCGGGGAGCTGTTTTTT,CASSQGTSGRSGELFF
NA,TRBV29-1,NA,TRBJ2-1,TGCAGCGTGACCCAGACAAACCTCAATGAGCAGTTCTTC,CSVTQTNLNEQFF
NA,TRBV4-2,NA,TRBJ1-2,TGTGCCAGCAGCCAAGATGGTATAGTAGACAGCTATGGCTACACCTTC,CASSQDGIVDSYGYTF
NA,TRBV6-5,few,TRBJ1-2,TGTGCCAGCAGTTCCTCGAAAAACTATGGCTACACCTTC,CASSSSKNYGYTF
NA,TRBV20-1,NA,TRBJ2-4,TGCAGTGCTAGATATTCCCGGGTCGGGGCCAAAAACATTCAGTACTTC,CSARYSRVGAKNIQYF
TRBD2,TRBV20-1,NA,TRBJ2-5,TGCAGTGCTAGAGGATCAGCGGGAGGCTCCCGGGAGACCCAGTACTTC,CSARGSAGGSRETQYF
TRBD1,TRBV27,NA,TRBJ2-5,TGTGCCAGCAGAACACGGACAGGGGATGGGACCCAGTACTTC,CASRTRTGDGTQYF
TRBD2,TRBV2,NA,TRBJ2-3,TGTGCCAGCTGCCGGACTAGCGGGAGCACAGATACGCAGTATTTT,CASCRTSGSTDTQYF
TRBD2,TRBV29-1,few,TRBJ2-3,TGCAGCGTCTTGGGACTAGCGGCAAACACAGATACGCAGTATTTT,CSVLGLAANTDTQYF
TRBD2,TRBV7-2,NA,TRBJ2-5,TGTGCCAGCGGCTTATACCGGGGGGGCCGTGAGACCCAGTACTTC,CASGLYRGGRETQYF
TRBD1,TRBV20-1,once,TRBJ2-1,TGCAGTGCTGCCTCCGGGACAGGGACCTACAATGAGCAGTTCTTC,CSAASGTGTYNEQFF
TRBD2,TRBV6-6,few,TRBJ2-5,TGTGCCAGCAGTTACCTAGGGGAGGGGACCCAGTACTTC,CASSYLGEGTQYF
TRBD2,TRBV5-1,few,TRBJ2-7,TGCGCCAGCAGCTTGGCAGCCGGACTAGCGGTCGAGCAGTACTTC,CASSLAAGLAVEQYF
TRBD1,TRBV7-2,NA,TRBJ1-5,TGTGCCAGCAGCTTACCAAATCCCGGGACAGGGTACAATCAGCCCCAGCATTTT,CASSLPNPGTGYNQPQHF
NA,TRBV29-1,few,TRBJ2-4,TGCAGCGTGGGGGTAGGGCAGGGAAACATTCAGTACTTC,CSVGVGQGNIQYF
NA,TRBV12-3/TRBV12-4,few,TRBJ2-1,TGTGCCAGCAGCCCCCTCAGGGAGCAGTTCTTC,CASSPLREQFF
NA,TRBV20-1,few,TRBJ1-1,TGCAGTGCTAGAGTCCTAAAAGGACTGACTGAAGCTTTCTTT,CSARVLKGLTEAFF
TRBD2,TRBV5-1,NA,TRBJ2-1,TGCGCCAGCAGTATAGCGGGGGGGAACAATGAGCAGTTCTTC,CASSIAGGNNEQFF
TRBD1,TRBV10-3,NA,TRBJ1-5,TGTGCCATCAGTGAGCTTGAGGACGGGACAGGGGGCAATCAGCCCCAGCATTTT,CAISELEDGTGGNQPQHF
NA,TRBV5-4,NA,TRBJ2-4,TGTGCCAGCAGCTTGTACAGCGCAGCCAAAAACATTCAGTACTTC,CASSLYSAAKNIQYF
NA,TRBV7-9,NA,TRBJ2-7,TGTGCCAGCAGCTCCCCAGCGACAGGAACCTACGAGCAGTACTTC,CASSSPATGTYEQYF
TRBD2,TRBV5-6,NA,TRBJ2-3,TGTGCCAGCAGCTTGGATTTCGGGGGGTCCACAGATACGCAGTATTTT,CASSLDFGGSTDTQYF
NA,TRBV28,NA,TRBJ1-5,TGTGCCAGCAGACCAGACAGGTACAATCAGCCCCAGCATTTT,CASRPDRYNQPQHF
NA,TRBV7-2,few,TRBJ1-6,TGTGCCAGCAGCTTAGAGAGCAGCAATTCACCCCTCCACTTT,CASSLESSNSPLHF
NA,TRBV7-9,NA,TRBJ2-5,TGTGCCAGCAGCTTAACCTCGGAGACCCAGTACTTC,CASSLTSETQYF
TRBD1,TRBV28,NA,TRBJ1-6,TGTGCCAGCAGTTTACGTCGGACAGGGCAGGGGTCCTATAATTCACCCCTCCACTTT,CASSLRRTGQGSYNSPLHF
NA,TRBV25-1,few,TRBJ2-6,TGTGCCAGCAGTGTTTTCCAGGAGTCGGTTGGGGCCAACGTCCTGACTTTC,CASSVFQESVGANVLTF